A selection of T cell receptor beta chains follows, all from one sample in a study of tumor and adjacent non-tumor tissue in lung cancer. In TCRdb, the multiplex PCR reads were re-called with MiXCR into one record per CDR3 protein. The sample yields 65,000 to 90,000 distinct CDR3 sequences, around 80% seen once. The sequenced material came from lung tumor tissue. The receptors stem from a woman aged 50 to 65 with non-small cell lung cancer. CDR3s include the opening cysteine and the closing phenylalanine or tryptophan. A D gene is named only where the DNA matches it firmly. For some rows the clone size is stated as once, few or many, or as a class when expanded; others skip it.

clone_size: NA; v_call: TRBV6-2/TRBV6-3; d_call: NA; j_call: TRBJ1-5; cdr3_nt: TGTGCCACCATTTCAGGGGCCACAAATCAGCCCTGGCATTTT; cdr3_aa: CATISGATNQPWHF
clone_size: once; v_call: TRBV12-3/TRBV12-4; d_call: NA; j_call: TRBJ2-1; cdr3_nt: TGTGTCAGCAGCGCTCGATACAGTGAGCAATTCTTC; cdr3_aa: CVSSARYSEQFF
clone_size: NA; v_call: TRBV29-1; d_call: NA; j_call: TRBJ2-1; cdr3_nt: TGCAGCGTTGAAGGGCAGACGGGGGCATGTGAGCAGTTCTTT; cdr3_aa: CSVEGQTGACEQFF
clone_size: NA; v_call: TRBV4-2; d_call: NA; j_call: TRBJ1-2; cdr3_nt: TGTGCCAGCAGCCATGATTCCGTCCAAGGGGGATACTATGACTACACCTTC; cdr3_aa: CASSHDSVQGGYYDYTF
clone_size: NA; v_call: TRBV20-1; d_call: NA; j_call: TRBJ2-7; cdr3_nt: TGCAGTGCGAGGAGGTTTGGGGCCCGGGACGGGAGCGATCAGTGCTTC; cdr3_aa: CSARRFGARDGSDQCF
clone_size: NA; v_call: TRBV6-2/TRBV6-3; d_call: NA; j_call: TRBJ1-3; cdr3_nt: TGTGCCAGCAGGCGCATCGAGAAAACCATATATTTT; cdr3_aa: CASRRIEKTIYF
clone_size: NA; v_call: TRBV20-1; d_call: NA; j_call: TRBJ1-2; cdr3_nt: TGCAGAGCCCCATCCATCAGGGAAAGCTATGGCTACACCTTC; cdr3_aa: CRAPSIRESYGYTF
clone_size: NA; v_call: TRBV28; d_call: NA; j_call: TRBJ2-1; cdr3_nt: TGTGCAAGCACCTCTCTGGGGCGTAGCTCCTACAATGAGCAGCTCTTC; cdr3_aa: CASTSLGRSSYNEQLF
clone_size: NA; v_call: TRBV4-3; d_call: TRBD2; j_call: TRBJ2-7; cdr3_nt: TGCGCCAGCAACCCCAGACTAGCGGGGGGGCTTGGGGAGCAGTACTTC; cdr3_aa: CASNPRLAGGLGEQYF
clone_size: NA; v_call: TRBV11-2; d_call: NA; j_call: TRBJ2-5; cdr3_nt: TGTGCCAGCATCCCCCGGACAAGACAAGGGATCCAGTACTTC; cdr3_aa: CASIPRTRQGIQYF
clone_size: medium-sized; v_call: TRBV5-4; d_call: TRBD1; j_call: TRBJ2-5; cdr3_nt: TGTGCCAGCAGCTTGAGTCGCAGGGGGTACCAAGAGACCCAGTACTTC; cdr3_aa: CASSLSRRGYQETQYF
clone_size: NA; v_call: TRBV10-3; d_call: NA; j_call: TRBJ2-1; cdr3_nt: TGTGCCCATGGGAGTTACAATGAGCAAATCTTC; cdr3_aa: CAHGSYNEQIF
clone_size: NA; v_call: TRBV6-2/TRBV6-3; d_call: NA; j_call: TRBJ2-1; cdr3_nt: TGTGCCAGCAATTATGGGCGGCCAAGTGATCAGTTCTTC; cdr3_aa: CASNYGRPSDQFF
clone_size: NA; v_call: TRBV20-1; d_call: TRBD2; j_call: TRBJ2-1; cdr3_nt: TGCAGTGCTACAGATGAAACTAGCGGGAGGACGTGGGGCAATGAGCAGTTCTTC; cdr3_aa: CSATDETSGRTWGNEQFF
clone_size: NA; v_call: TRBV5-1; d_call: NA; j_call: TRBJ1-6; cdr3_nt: TGCGTCAGCAGCTTATTTAAGAGCTCCTATAATTCACCCCTCCACTTT; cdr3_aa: CVSSLFKSSYNSPLHF
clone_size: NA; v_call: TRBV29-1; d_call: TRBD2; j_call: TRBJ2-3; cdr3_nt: TGCAGCGTATCGGACAAGGGAGGGTTTAATGCCCAGTATTTT; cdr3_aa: CSVSDKGGFNAQYF
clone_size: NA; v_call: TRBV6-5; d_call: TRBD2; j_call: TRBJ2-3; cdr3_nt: TGTGACAGCAGTTACGGGGGGGTCGCACCTCAGAATACGCAGTATTTT; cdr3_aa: CDSSYGGVAPQNTQYF
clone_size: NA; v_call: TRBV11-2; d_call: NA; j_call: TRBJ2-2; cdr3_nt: TGTGCCAACAGCCAAAACTGGGACACAGGGGAGCTGTTTTTT; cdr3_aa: CANSQNWDTGELFF
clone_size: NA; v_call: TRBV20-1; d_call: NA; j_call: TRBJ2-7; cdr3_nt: TGCAGTGTTAGAGATCCCCGGGGTGTGGGCTACGAGCAGTACTTC; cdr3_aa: CSVRDPRGVGYEQYF
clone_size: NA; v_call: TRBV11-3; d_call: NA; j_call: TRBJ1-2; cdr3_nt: TGTACCAGTAGCCCATTGGTCTACACCTTC; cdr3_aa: CTSSPLVYTF
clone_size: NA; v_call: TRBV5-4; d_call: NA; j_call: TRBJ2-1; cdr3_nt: TGTGCCAGCAGCAAGCACGACAGGGGAGGAGGACTAGTGGGAGATTACAATGAGCAGTTCTTC; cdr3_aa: CASSKHDRGGGLVGDYNEQFF
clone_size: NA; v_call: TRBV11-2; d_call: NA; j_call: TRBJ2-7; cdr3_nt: TGTGCCAACAGCTTTGGGAATGACGGCGAGCAGTACTTC; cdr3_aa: CANSFGNDGEQYF
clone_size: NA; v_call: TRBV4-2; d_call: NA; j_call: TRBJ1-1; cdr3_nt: TGTGCCAGCGGCCAAGATCTAAATACTGAAGCTTTCTTT; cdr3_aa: CASGQDLNTEAFF
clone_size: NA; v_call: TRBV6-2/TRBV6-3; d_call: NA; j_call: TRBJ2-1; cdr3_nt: TGTGCCAGCAATTTACATGGGGATGAGCAGTTCTTC; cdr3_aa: CASNLHGDEQFF
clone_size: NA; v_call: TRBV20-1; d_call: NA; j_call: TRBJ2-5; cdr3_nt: TGCAGTACTAGACCGTCCGAGGAAGAGACCCAGTACTTC; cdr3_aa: CSTRPSEEETQYF
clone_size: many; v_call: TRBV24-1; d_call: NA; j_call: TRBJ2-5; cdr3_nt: TGTGCCACCAGTGACACCGGGACGGGGGAGACCCAGTACTTC; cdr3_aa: CATSDTGTGETQYF
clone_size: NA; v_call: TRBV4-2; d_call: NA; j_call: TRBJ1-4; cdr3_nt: TGTGCCAAGAGCCAAGTCCAGGTGGCCGGGGAAAAACTGTTTTTT; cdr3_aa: CAKSQVQVAGEKLFF
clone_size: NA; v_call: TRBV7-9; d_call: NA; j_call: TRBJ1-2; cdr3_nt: TGTGCTAGCGGAGAGCGGCAGGGAAAAAACCTCGTGGATGGCTACACCTTC; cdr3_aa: CASGERQGKNLVDGYTF
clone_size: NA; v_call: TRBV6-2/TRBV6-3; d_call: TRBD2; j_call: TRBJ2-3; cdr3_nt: TGTGCCAGCAGATATGCGGAGCGGGAGACAACAGATACGCAGTATTTT; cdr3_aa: CASRYAERETTDTQYF
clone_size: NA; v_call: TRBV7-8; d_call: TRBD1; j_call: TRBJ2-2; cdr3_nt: TGTGCCAGCAGCTTATCCCAGGGACAGCCCAACACCGGGGAGTTGTTTTTT; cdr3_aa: CASSLSQGQPNTGELFF
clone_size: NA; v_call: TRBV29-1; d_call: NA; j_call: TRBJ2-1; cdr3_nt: TGCACCGTTGACGTCCTAAATGAGCAGTTCTTC; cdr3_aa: CTVDVLNEQFF
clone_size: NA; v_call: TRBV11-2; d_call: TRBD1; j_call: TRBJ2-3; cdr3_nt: TGTGCCACCAGCTTCAGGACAGGGGGCGTTGATACGCAGTATTTT; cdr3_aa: CATSFRTGGVDTQYF
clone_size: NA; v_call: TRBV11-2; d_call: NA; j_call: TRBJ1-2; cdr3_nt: TGTGCAAGCAACCTAACACGTACTAACTATGGCTACACCTTC; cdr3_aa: CASNLTRTNYGYTF
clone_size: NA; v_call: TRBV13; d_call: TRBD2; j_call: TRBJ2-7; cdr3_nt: TGTGCCAGCAGTACCAGGGGCGGGAGGTCATCCTATAAGCAGTACTTC; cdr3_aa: CASSTRGGRSSYKQYF
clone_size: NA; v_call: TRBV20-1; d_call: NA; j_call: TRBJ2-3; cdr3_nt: TGCAGTGCTAGATGCGGAGACACTGGCACAGATATGCAGTATTTT; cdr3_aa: CSARCGDTGTDMQYF